What follows describes a single T cell receptor beta chain. Its target is not known. The data derive from a study of Ad26.COV2.S vaccination and SARS-CoV-2 variants. Across the study: Participants got Ad26.COV2.S intramuscularly, once or twice 56 days apart. Study-wide results and caveats: The study found higher spike-specific TCR breadth in vaccine than placebo recipients. Recipients of either vaccine or placebo displayed similar breadth of non-spike TCRs.

Generated by immunoSEQ multiplex PCR, the TCRdb table keeps only in-frame clones and is missing some. Of some 300,000 clones in the sample, 85% were seen once. The CDR3 is 15 residues long. Germline V gene data show CDR1 as SGHNT and CDR2 as YENEEA. The V and J ends lost 1 base and 0 bases, in that order; junction bases with no gene match: 0. Treatment described: approximately 18 received Ad26.COV2.S at low or high dose, single or two shots; several received placebo; per-sample allocation not given. Specimens were obtained on day 63 following the first vaccine or placebo injection. A Boston adult aged 18-55 years was the donor.

The V and J genes are TRBV11-3 and TRBJ2-3; TRBD2 matches at 8 bases. This material consisted of peripheral blood, taken in a trial of Ad26.COV2.S vaccine versus placebo. The sequence was obtained from a person between 18 and 59 years old who received the Ad26.COV2.S COVID-19 vaccine or a placebo. The CDR3 DNA sequence: TGTGCCAGCAGCTTAGCGGGGGGGAGCACAGATACGCAGTATTTT. It specifies CASSLAGGSTDTQYF.